This TCR beta chain comes out of a study of cytomegalovirus exposure and HLA in healthy donors. Across the whole study: Of around 410 genotyped donors, 81% grouped in the Caucasian-associated ancestry cluster.

The CDR3 contains 13 residues. Trimming shortened V by 2 bases and J by 5 bases, and 9 bases separated the two germline ends. CDR1 and CDR2 (germline): GTSNPN, SVGIG (reference sequence). The PCR ran on 60 Vbeta and 13 Jbeta primers. Only in-frame clones appear in the TCRdb table, and some are missing; sequencing was by immunoSEQ multiplex PCR. Of roughly 100,000 clones listed, around 83% are singletons. Unrecorded immune exposures were likely, despite nominal health at sampling. In regard to this clone: Antigen: not known.

Study observations and caveats: In a later analysis, HLA-associated TCR beta chains were more clonally expanded than equally common others. Per published accounts, TCR beta sequences correctly predicted the HLA-A and HLA-B alleles of most subjects.

This chain links TRBV30 with TRBJ2-2; D is ambiguous. The clonotype originates from a man aged 30 to 39 in good health and CMV-seronegative. Sequencing was carried out using PBMCs. The CDR3: CAWSHRRTGELFF. The CDR3 DNA reads TGTGCCTGGAGTCACCGGCGGACCGGGGAGCTGTTTTTT.